Shown below are 27 T cell receptor beta chains from a single sample sequenced in a study of T cell changes during pregnancy in multiple sclerosis. The table came from immunoSEQ multiplex PCR; TCRdb's copy has only in-frame clones and leaves some out. The repertoire holds under 95,000 clones, with about 89% as singletons. Sequencing used CD4+ T cells from peripheral blood mononuclear cells, obtained before pregnancy. These receptors all stem from a female donor with multiple sclerosis, enrolled in a pregnancy study.

The chain couples TRBV5-1 to TRBJ2-7; D is possibly TRBD1 (5 bases). Per germline, CDR1 SGHRS and CDR2 YFSETQ. V was shortened by 1 base and J by 10 bases, with 12 bases between the two germline ends. The CDR3 has 12 amino acids. The DNA of the CDR3 is TGCGCCAGCAGCTTGTCCGACAGAGAACAGTACTTC. It specifies CASSLSDREQYF. The complete variable domain, with remaining parts taken from reference TRBV5-1 and TRBJ2-7, reads KAGVTQTPRYLIKTRGQQVTLSCSPISGHRSVSWYQQTPGQGLQFLFEYFSETQRNKGNFPGRFSGRQFSNSRSEMNVSTLELGDSALYLCASSLSDREQYFGPGTRLTVT.

This sequence joins TRBV18 and TRBJ2-5; TRBD2 matches 10 bases. Trimming at V came to 6 bases and at J to 1 base, leaving 5 bases not matched to a gene. CDR1 is KGHSH, CDR2 LQKENI, per germline. The CDR3 runs to 15 residues. The CDR3 DNA reads TGTGCCAGCTCCAGCACTAGCGGGATCCAAGAGACCCAGTACTTC. It specifies CASSSTSGIQETQYF.

The chain employs TRBV20-1 and TRBJ2-7; D is unresolved. This CDR3 region has 11 residues. Germline assignment: CDR1 DFQATT and CDR2 SNEGSKA (reference sequence). V gave up 6 bases and J gave up 5 bases, with 11 bases separating them. The CDR3: CSAAISDEQYF. DNA for the CDR3: TGCAGTGCAGCAATTAGTGACGAGCAGTACTTC.

The chain is built from TRBV7-8 and TRBJ2-2; 7 bases agree with TRBD1. The trim removed 7 bases at V and 5 bases at J, leaving 7 bases unmatched. CDR1 and CDR2 (germline): SGHVS, FQNEAQ. CDR3 length: 14 amino acids. The CDR3 reads CASNDRVLTGELFF. CDR3 nucleotides: TGTGCCAGCAACGACAGGGTCTTGACCGGGGAGCTGTTTTTT.

This chain joins TRBV4-1 and TRBJ2-5, with 11 bases aligning to TRBD1. J was trimmed by 2 bases and V by 1 base; bases with no gene match: 6. The CDR3 has 17 residues. The germline CDR1 and CDR2 sequences are MGHRA and YSYEKL. CDR3 amino acids: CASSQAWTGGEQETQYF. Here the CDR3 DNA reads TGCGCCAGCAGCCAAGCCTGGACAGGGGGCGAACAAGAGACCCAGTACTTC.

The rearrangement uses TRBV6-6 and TRBJ2-7; 8 bases match TRBD2. J gave up 3 bases and V 2 bases, and 0 bases lay outside the gene matches. The CDR3 spans 13 residues. Germline loops: CDR1 MNHNY, CDR2 SVGAGI (reference sequence). CDR3 nucleotide sequence: TGTGCCAGCAGTTACGCGGGGGGCTACGAGCAGTACTTC. It is translated as CASSYAGGYEQYF.

This chain joins TRBV19 and TRBJ2-1; 10 bases map to TRBD2. V was clipped by 5 bases and J by 5 bases; unmatched bases: 3. The CDR3 has 14 residues. CDR1 LNHDA and CDR2 SQIVND come from the germline V gene (reference sequence). The CDR3 sequence is CASSYGLADNEQFF. Written as DNA, the CDR3 is TGTGCCAGTAGTTATGGACTAGCGGACAATGAGCAGTTCTTC.

This chain links TRBV7-9 with TRBJ1-4, with 7 bases aligning to TRBD1. V was pared by 2 bases and J by 8 bases, with 8 bases of the junction left unmatched. The CDR3 is made up of 15 amino acids. The germline V gene encodes CDR1 SEHNR and CDR2 FQNEAQ (reference sequence). In nucleotides, the CDR3 is TGTGCCAGCAGCTTACTTGACAGGGTATACGAAAAACTGTTTTTT. Protein: CASSLLDRVYEKLFF.

V is TRBV19 and J is TRBJ2-6; 8 nucleotides agree with TRBD1. V was pared by 7 bases and J by 3 bases, with 11 bases of the junction left unmatched. The CDR3 sequence is 17 residues long. The germline V gene has CDR1 LNHDA and CDR2 SQIVND (reference sequence). As DNA, the CDR3 is TGTGCCAGTATGGGCCGGGCAGGGGGCAATGGGGCCAACGTCCTGACTTTC. Protein sequence: CASMGRAGGNGANVLTF. Supplemented by reference TRBV19 and TRBJ2-6, the full variable domain reads DGGITQSPKYLFRKEGQNVTLSCEQNLNHDAMYWYRQDPGQGLRLIYYSQIVNDFQKGDIAEGYSVSREKKESFPLTVTSAQKNPTAFYLCASMGRAGGNGANVLTFGAGSRLTVL.

This clone was recorded once. V and J are TRBV6-6 and TRBJ2-3, with TRBD2 matching 7 bases. With V trimmed by 7 bases and J by 5 bases, 12 bases remained unmatched. From germline, CDR1 is MNHNY and CDR2 SVGAGI (reference sequence). This CDR3 contains 15 residues. The CDR3 reads CASTPGSGGEDTQYF. CDR3 bases: TGTGCCAGCACCCCCGGGTCGGGAGGTGAAGATACGCAGTATTTT.

The V gene is TRBV28, the J gene TRBJ2-2, with D possibly TRBD2 on 5 matching bases. Germline V gene sequence: CDR1 MDHEN, CDR2 SYDVKM. V dropped 4 bases and J dropped 5 bases, with 14 bases sitting between them. The CDR3 contains 15 residues. The CDR3 is CASSSPGLATGELFF. CDR3 sequence (DNA): TGTGCCAGCAGTTCACCCGGGTTAGCGACCGGGGAGCTGTTTTTT.

The rearrangement uses TRBV7-9 and TRBJ1-6; 7 bases line up with TRBD1. With V trimmed by 0 bases and J by 9 bases, 5 bases remained unmatched. Germline V gene sequence: CDR1 SEHNR, CDR2 FQNEAQ (reference sequence). The CDR3 is 15 residues long. CDR3 DNA: TGTGCCAGCAGCTTAGCCGACAGGGTTGTTTCACCCCTCCACTTT. This translates into CASSLADRVVSPLHF.

V gene TRBV9 combines with J gene TRBJ2-1; 11 bases align to TRBD2. This CDR3 spans 16 amino acids. CDR1 and CDR2 (germline): SGDLS, YYNGEE. The J segment lost 3 bases and the V segment lost 1 base, leaving 3 bases of the junction unmatched. The CDR3 nucleotides read TGTGCCAGCAGCGTACTAGGGACTAGCGGCTACAATGAGCAGTTCTTC. This codes for CASSVLGTSGYNEQFF.

V is TRBV25-1 and J is TRBJ2-3; TRBD2 agrees at 9 bases. Germline V lookup: CDR1 MGHDK, CDR2 SYGVNS. V dropped 5 bases and J dropped 4; count of bases not matched to a gene: 7. This CDR3 has 15 amino acids. CDR3 region: CASSQPGLASDTQYF. DNA for the CDR3: TGTGCCAGCAGTCAGCCGGGACTAGCATCAGATACGCAGTATTTT.

The genes are TRBV15 and TRBJ1-6; tentatively, D is TRBD1 (6 bases). V lost 6 bases to trimming and J lost 7 bases, with 13 bases between them. Per germline, CDR1 LNHNV and CDR2 YYDKDF (reference sequence). This CDR3 comprises 14 residues. In DNA form, the CDR3 reads TGTGCCACCAGGGGTATTAGGGGGAATTCACCCCTCCACTTT. Protein product: CATRGIRGNSPLHF.

This chain connects TRBV7-9 to TRBJ1-3; perhaps TRBD1 as D (5 bases). V lost 5 bases to trimming and J lost 3 bases, with 14 bases between them. Looked up from germline, CDR1 is SEHNR and CDR2 is FQNEAQ (reference sequence). The CDR3 covers 15 residues. CDR3 amino acids: CASSLGTADGNTIYF. CDR3 in DNA: TGTGCCAGCAGCCTGGGGACTGCCGATGGAAACACCATATATTTT. Complete variable domain (other parts from reference TRBV7-9 and TRBJ1-3): DTGVSQNPRHKITKRGQNVTFRCDPISEHNRLYWYRQTLGQGPEFLTYFQNEAQLEKSRLLSDRFSAERPKGSFSTLEIQRTEQGDSAMYLCASSLGTADGNTIYFGEGSWLTVV.

This chain uses TRBV2 with TRBJ1-2; possibly TRBD1 for D (6 bases). The ends were cut back, 2 bases at V and 7 bases at J, with 11 bases in the middle. The CDR3 sequence is 13 residues long. Germline assignment: CDR1 SNHLY and CDR2 FYNNEI. This CDR3 is CASSETGLGGYTF. CDR3 nucleotides: TGTGCCAGCAGTGAAACAGGGTTGGGTGGCTACACCTTC.

V and J are TRBV7-8 and TRBJ2-2; 7 bases are a match to TRBD1. The CDR3 covers 15 residues. The V gene's germline CDR1 is SGHVS and CDR2 FQNEAQ. The J segment lost 6 bases and the V segment lost 2 bases, leaving 6 bases of the junction unmatched. CDR3 sequence: CASSLRQGWSGELFF. The DNA for the CDR3 is TGTGCCAGCAGCTTAAGACAGGGATGGTCCGGGGAGCTGTTTTTT.

The rearrangement joins TRBV6-5 to TRBJ2-3; a weak D match, TRBD2 (6 bases). Germline V CDR1 and CDR2: MNHEY, SVGAGI. V was clipped by 6 bases and J by 2 bases, with 15 bases between them. There are 15 residues in the CDR3. CDR3: CASRPIIADTDTQYF. The CDR3 DNA reads TGTGCCAGCAGACCCATTATAGCGGACACAGATACGCAGTATTTT.

The chain links TRBV7-9 to TRBJ1-3; 7 bases fit TRBD1. V shed 4 bases, J shed 2 bases, and the junction held 11 bases outside the gene matches. CDR3 length: 17 residues. Germline V gene data show CDR1 as SEHNR and CDR2 as FQNEAQ (reference sequence). The CDR3 DNA reads TGTGCCAGCAGCTCACTAACTGACAGGGCCCCTGGAAACACCATATATTTT. Its translation is CASSSLTDRAPGNTIYF.

The rearrangement links TRBV20-1 to TRBJ2-1; D possibly corresponds to TRBD2 (5 bases). CDR3 length: 11 amino acids. Per the germline V gene, CDR1 is DFQATT and CDR2 is SNEGSKA (reference sequence). V gave up 3 bases and J gave up 8 bases, with 8 bases separating them. CDR3 residues: CSASAEDEQFF. The CDR3 DNA is TGCAGTGCTAGTGCGGAGGATGAGCAGTTCTTC.

The chain joins TRBV7-2 to TRBJ2-7; 7 bases are shared with TRBD1. With V trimmed by 5 bases and J by 2 bases, 9 bases remained unmatched. Germline V gene data show CDR1 as SGHTA and CDR2 as FQGNSA. The CDR3 runs to 15 residues. In DNA form, the CDR3 reads TGTGCCAGCAGCCCAGGTGGGACAGACCCCTACGAGCAGTACTTC. Its translation is CASSPGGTDPYEQYF. Drawing the rest from reference TRBV7-2 and TRBJ2-7, the complete variable domain is GAGVSQSPSNKVTEKGKDVELRCDPISGHTALYWYRQSLGQGLEFLIYFQGNSAPDKSGLPSDRFSAERTGGSVSTLTIQRTQQEDSAVYLCASSPGGTDPYEQYFGPGTRLTVT.

In its sample, this clone was seen once. This chain links TRBV7-2 with TRBJ2-2, with 7 bases fitting TRBD2. Germline V lookup: CDR1 SGHTA, CDR2 FQGNSA. CDR3 length equals 15 residues. Unmatched junction bases numbered 3, after V lost 1 base and J lost 4 bases. For the CDR3, the DNA is TGTGCCAGCAGCTTAGGGACTAGACTCACCGGGGAGCTGTTTTTT. Translation gives CASSLGTRLTGELFF.

The chain joins TRBV29-1 to TRBJ2-7; 7 bases fit TRBD2. This CDR3 contains 11 residues. The trim removed 7 bases at V and 5 bases at J, leaving 5 bases unmatched. Per the germline V gene, CDR1 is SQVTM and CDR2 is ANQGSEA. The CDR3 region has the DNA TGCAGCGCCAAGAGCGGGGACGAGCAGTACTTC. This gives the protein CSAKSGDEQYF.

This chain uses TRBV7-9 with TRBJ1-2, with TRBD1 identical over 10 bases. CDR3 size: 16 residues. Per the germline V gene, CDR1 is SEHNR and CDR2 is FQNEAQ (reference sequence). V gave up 0 bases and J gave up 7 bases; unmatched junction bases: 8. The CDR3 nucleotides are TGTGCCAGCAGCTTAGCGACAGGGGGCAGAGATCGTGGCTACACCTTC. It specifies CASSLATGGRDRGYTF.

The chain is built from TRBV19 and TRBJ1-5, with 7 bases matching TRBD1. CDR3 size: 13 residues. Germline CDR1 LNHDA, CDR2 SQIVND (reference sequence). V shed 6 bases and J 7 bases; nucleotides not matched to a gene: 6. CDR3 nucleotide sequence: TGTGCCAGTAGAGAGGACAGGCGACAGCCCCAGCATTTT. The encoded protein is CASREDRRQPQHF.

This chain joins TRBV5-6 and TRBJ1-2, with 7 bases matching TRBD1. Germline values: CDR1 SGHDT, CDR2 YYEEEE. J was trimmed by 8 bases and V by 0 bases; bases with no gene match: 7. This CDR3 comprises 14 residues. CDR3 residues: CASSLGQGLLGYTF. The CDR3 DNA follows: TGTGCCAGCAGCTTGGGACAGGGACTGTTGGGCTACACCTTC.